This TCR beta chain came from a study of radiotherapy plus CTLA-4 blockade in lung cancer listed by TCRdb under 2018. Background on the whole study: Objective responses occurred in 18% of enrolled patients, and over 30% achieved disease control. Study-wide findings and limitations: The strongest predictors of response were reported to be early dynamic shifts in blood T cell clones along with a rise in serum interferon-beta following radiation. After treatment with radiotherapy and ipilimumab, TCR clones that came from tumors expanded in the peripheral blood.

Focal radiation therapy combined with CTLA-4 blockade (ipilimumab) was tested in patients with chemo-refractory metastatic non-small-cell lung cancer. On this clone itself: This clone's antigen is unknown. The record has no base qualities; no much larger clone is one base away.

Inclusive of the bounding cysteine and phenylalanine, the CDR3 is 16 residues long. The only DNA kept is the CDR3, 48 bases in frame from the first base. V is reduced by 2 bases and J by 2 bases, leaving a spacing of 14 bases between them. CDR1 is given as SGHRS and CDR2 as YFSETQ, both from the germline V gene. The library came from the immunoSEQ multiplex PCR assay. Here the immuneACCESS table is served through TCRdb, limited to in-frame sequences with V and J called. Missing clones are a known gap in these copies; in checked studies unresolved V genes cover under half, and the rest lacks a known reason. Across this sample there are 100,000 or so clones, with around four fifths seen only once. About 14% of the sample goes to the ten largest clones.

This clonotype was obtained from a human donor with non-small cell lung cancer that progressed on radiotherapy plus ipilimumab. The starting material was peripheral blood, obtained from a patient treated with radiotherapy plus ipilimumab. This chain joins TRBV5-1 to TRBJ1-5, with no confident D gene call. CDR3 loop: CASSFGEGRGNQPQHF. The DNA reads as follows: TGCGCCAGCAGCTTCGGTGAGGGTAGGGGCAATCAGCCCCAGCATTTT.